These 28 T cell receptor beta chains were all obtained from the same sample, sequenced in a study of T cell changes during pregnancy in multiple sclerosis. TCRdb's table, derived via immunoSEQ multiplex PCR, lists solely in-frame clones and lacks some. The table lists roughly 42,000 clones, more than 85% of them singletons. The specimen comprised CD4+ T cells from peripheral blood mononuclear cells, sampled in the second trimester of pregnancy. The receptors derive from a female donor in good health, enrolled as a control in a pregnancy study.

The CDR3 DNA is TGCAGCGGCAGAAGCACAGATACGCAGTATTTT. Translated: CSGRSTDTQYF. J is TRBJ2-3 and V is TRBV29-1; no definite D call. Germline V gene data show CDR1 as SQVTM and CDR2 as ANQGSEA. The CDR3 loop spans 11 amino acids. Trimming cost V 7 bases and J 0 bases, with 5 bases left between them.

V gene TRBV19 combines with J gene TRBJ2-3, with D perhaps matching TRBD1 (5 bases). V lost 6 bases and J lost 2, with 12 bases in between. CDR1 is LNHDA and CDR2 is SQIVND in the germline V gene (reference sequence). The CDR3 covers 14 residues. In nucleotides, the CDR3 is TGTGCCAGTAGAATACAGGTACACACAGATACGCAGTATTTT. It encodes CASRIQVHTDTQYF.

This chain connects TRBV29-1 to TRBJ2-3, with 10 bases aligning to TRBD2. CDR3 length: 14 residues. With V trimmed by 5 bases and J by 3 bases, 5 bases remained unmatched. Per the germline V gene, CDR1 is SQVTM and CDR2 is ANQGSEA. The CDR3 DNA reads TGCAGCGTTCGTAAACTAGCGGGGACAGATACGCAGTATTTT. This gives the protein CSVRKLAGTDTQYF.

The chain employs TRBV9 and TRBJ2-1; 7 bases agree with TRBD1. The CDR3 runs to 18 residues. The germline gives CDR1 SGDLS, CDR2 YYNGEE. The V gene end was trimmed by 3 bases and the J gene end by 1 base; junction bases not matched to a gene: 13. CDR3 DNA: TGTGCCAGCAGCGCCCTAAACCGGGACAGCAAATCCTACAATGAGCAGTTCTTC. It specifies CASSALNRDSKSYNEQFF.

This rearrangement joins TRBV5-1 to TRBJ1-6; D uncertain. Germline CDR1 and CDR2: SGHRS and YFSETQ. Trimming cost V 2 bases and J 4 bases, with 13 bases left between them. The CDR3 consists of 16 residues. CDR3 bases: TGCGCCAGCAGCTTCGCAGCGGAAACATATAATTCACCCCTCCACTTT. Translating gives CASSFAAETYNSPLHF.

This clone was counted a few times. The V gene is TRBV5-1, the J gene TRBJ2-3, with D possibly being TRBD1 (6 bases). The CDR3 is 15 amino acids. Trimming took 0 bases from V and 1 from J, leaving 9 bases between them. Per germline, CDR1 SGHRS and CDR2 YFSETQ. CDR3 protein: CASSLAPGGTDTQYF. As DNA, the CDR3 is TGCGCCAGCAGCTTGGCCCCAGGGGGCACAGATACGCAGTATTTT.

The genes are TRBV6-1 and TRBJ2-1; D remains unclear. Germline V gene lookup returns CDR1 MNHNS and CDR2 SASEGT. Trimming removed 8 bases at V and 2 bases at J, with 10 bases between. This CDR3 is built from 13 residues. As DNA, the CDR3 is TGTGCCAGCGACTCCCGAACCTACAATGAGCAGTTCTTC. Amino acids: CASDSRTYNEQFF.

The V gene is TRBV7-9, the J gene TRBJ1-1; D unclear. CDR3 length: 13 residues. Trimming removed 5 bases from V and 5 bases from J, with 12 bases in between. Looked up from germline, CDR1 is SEHNR and CDR2 is FQNEAQ (reference sequence). In DNA form, the CDR3 reads TGTGCCAGCAGCCGTCGGGAAGGGACTGAAGCTTTCTTT. Translating gives CASSRREGTEAFF.

The chain carries TRBV30 and TRBJ2-1; perhaps TRBD2 as D (6 bases). V was pared by 0 bases and J by 0 bases, with 15 bases between. This CDR3 region has 17 residues. Looked up from germline, CDR1 is GTSNPN and CDR2 is SVGIG (reference sequence). The CDR3 sequence is CAWSVDSTGSSYNEQFF. For the CDR3, the DNA is TGTGCCTGGAGTGTCGACTCTACCGGGAGCTCCTACAATGAGCAGTTCTTC.

This clone showed up just a few times. The chain joins TRBV10-1 to TRBJ1-1, with D uncertain. There are 13 residues in the CDR3. V lost 6 bases and J 7 bases, leaving 15 bases between the germline ends. Per the germline V gene, CDR1 is WNHNN and CDR2 is SYGVQD (reference sequence). The CDR3 coding sequence is TGCGCCAGCAGGGTCAATGAAGTCGGTGAAGCTTTCTTT. This gives the protein CASRVNEVGEAFF.

This chain connects TRBV29-1 to TRBJ1-2, with D perhaps TRBD1 (5 bases). Per germline, CDR1 SQVTM and CDR2 ANQGSEA. This CDR3 is 13 amino acids long. V was clipped by 4 bases and J by 3 bases, with 12 bases between them. The CDR3 nucleotides are TGCAGCGTTGTTGGGGCCAGTTACTATGGCTACACCTTC. It is translated as CSVVGASYYGYTF.

This sequence joins TRBV20-1 and TRBJ1-1, with D tentatively TRBD1 (6 bases). The germline V and J ends were trimmed by 5 bases and 7 bases, with 8 bases remaining between them. The CDR3 sequence is 10 residues long. Germline V gene sequence: CDR1 DFQATT, CDR2 SNEGSKA (reference sequence). The CDR3 DNA is TGCAGTGCTCTACAGGGTGAAGCTTTCTTT. This codes for CSALQGEAFF.

The genes are TRBV27 and TRBJ2-7; D is possibly TRBD1 (5 bases). The germline V gene encodes CDR1 MNHEY and CDR2 SMNVEV (reference sequence). The V end was cut by 3 bases, the J end by 6 bases, with 15 bases between. The CDR3 contains 14 residues. For the CDR3, the DNA is TGTGCCAGCAGTTTGGTGAACAGGTGGTCCGAGCAGTACTTC. The encoded protein is CASSLVNRWSEQYF.

This clone was detected once. This chain uses TRBV5-4 with TRBJ1-1, with 7 positions matching TRBD1. J was trimmed by 3 bases and V by 4 bases; bases with no gene match: 3. The germline V gene encodes CDR1 SGHNT and CDR2 YYREEE (reference sequence). CDR3 size: 13 residues. CDR3 region: CASSGGGYTEAFF. CDR3 nucleotides: TGTGCCAGCAGCGGAGGGGGCTACACTGAAGCTTTCTTT.

This clone showed up many times. V gene TRBV5-4 combines with J gene TRBJ2-2, with TRBD2 identical over 7 bases. This CDR3 spans 16 amino acids. Germline V gene data show CDR1 as SGHNT and CDR2 as YYREEE (reference sequence). V lost 6 bases and J lost 8; bases outside the gene matches: 16. CDR3 nucleotide sequence: TGTGCCAGCAAAAAGGGTCTAGCGGAAGAGGATGGGGAGCTGTTTTTT. Translation gives CASKKGLAEEDGELFF.

The chain combines TRBV6-5 with TRBJ1-1; 8 nucleotides agree with TRBD1. This CDR3 contains 14 residues. Trimming at V came to 0 bases and at J to 8 bases, leaving 5 bases not matched to a gene. CDR1 MNHEY and CDR2 SVGAGI come from the germline V gene. The CDR3 loop is CASSYSSRDREAFF. The CDR3 region has the DNA TGTGCCAGCAGTTACTCGAGTAGGGACAGGGAAGCTTTCTTT.

The rearrangement uses TRBV19 and TRBJ2-7, with 7 bases identical to TRBD1. This CDR3 contains 17 residues. Trimming cost V 1 base and J 3 bases; bases outside gene matches: 12. The germline V gene has CDR1 LNHDA and CDR2 SQIVND (reference sequence). CDR3 protein: CASSIGAATGKSYEQYF. As DNA, the CDR3 is TGTGCCAGTAGTATAGGGGCGGCGACAGGGAAGAGCTACGAGCAGTACTTC.

CDR3 protein: CASTLAGGPAYEQYF. CDR3 sequence (DNA): TGTGCCAGCACGCTAGCGGGGGGCCCCGCCTACGAGCAGTACTTC. V usage is TRBV6-5 and J usage is TRBJ2-7, with 11 positions matching TRBD2. After removal of 7 bases from V and 2 bases from J, the junction contained 7 bases not matched to a gene. Germline V lookup: CDR1 MNHEY, CDR2 SVGAGI. CDR3 length equals 15 residues.

The rearrangement links TRBV5-5 to TRBJ2-2; D possibly corresponds to TRBD2 (5 bases). With 4 bases removed from V and 1 base from J, the gap between germline ends came to 23 bases. Germline CDR1 and CDR2: SGHKS and YYEKEE (reference sequence). CDR3 length: 19 residues. The CDR3 spells CASSRRLSWGAVNTGELFF. The CDR3 DNA is TGTGCCAGCAGCCGCCGCCTCAGTTGGGGAGCGGTGAACACCGGGGAGCTGTTTTTT.

The CDR3 DNA reads TGTGCCAGCAGCCAAGCAATTCGCCGGGACAGGGGGCAGCTGACTGGAAACACCATATATTTT. Amino acids: CASSQAIRRDRGQLTGNTIYF. The chain links TRBV4-2 to TRBJ1-3; 12 positions match TRBD1. Trimming cost V 1 base and J 2 bases; bases outside gene matches: 15. In germline, CDR1 is LGHNA, CDR2 YNFKEQ. This CDR3 is built from 21 residues.

The J gene is TRBJ1-6, the V gene TRBV6-5, with D possibly being TRBD1 (5 bases). V was clipped by 5 bases and J by 6 bases, with 14 bases between them. The CDR3 runs to 15 residues. Per germline, CDR1 MNHEY and CDR2 SVGAGI. The CDR3, as DNA: TGTGCCAGCAGTAACATCGGGGGGGGTAATTCACCCCTCCACTTT. As protein: CASSNIGGGNSPLHF.

This chain links TRBV29-1 with TRBJ2-3; D is possibly TRBD2 (6 bases). There are 14 residues in the CDR3. The ends were cut back, 3 bases at V and 1 base at J, with 11 bases in the middle. Per the germline V gene, CDR1 is SQVTM and CDR2 is ANQGSEA. The DNA for the CDR3 is TGCAGCGTTGAGGAGGGAGGAGGCACAGATACGCAGTATTTT. Translation gives CSVEEGGGTDTQYF.

The rearrangement links TRBV29-1 to TRBJ2-1; 8 bases match TRBD2. Germline CDR1 reads SQVTM; CDR2 reads ANQGSEA. This CDR3 is built from 13 residues. The V segment lost 8 bases and the J segment 3 bases; nucleotides outside the gene matches: 6. CDR3 residues: CSTRTSSYNEQFF. The CDR3 bases are TGCAGCACACGGACTAGCAGCTACAATGAGCAGTTCTTC.

The CDR3 here is CASRLRYEQYF. The CDR3 coding sequence is TGTGCCAGCAGACTGCGCTACGAGCAGTACTTC. This chain uses TRBV28 with TRBJ2-7, with unresolved D. The CDR3 has 11 amino acids. V was shortened by 6 bases and J by 3 bases, with 6 bases between the two germline ends. Germline loops: CDR1 MDHEN, CDR2 SYDVKM.

The chain employs TRBV4-1 and TRBJ1-5, with D hard to call. Germline assignment: CDR1 MGHRA and CDR2 YSYEKL. CDR3 length: 14 amino acids. V lost 4 bases and J 7 bases, leaving 14 bases between the germline ends. As DNA, the CDR3 is TGCGCCAGCAGCCTTGGTGGGCAATACCAGCCCCAGCATTTT. It encodes CASSLGGQYQPQHF.

This rearrangement joins TRBV18 to TRBJ2-7; 10 bases agree with TRBD1. The germline CDR1 and CDR2 sequences are KGHSH and LQKENI. This CDR3 has 16 amino acids. V lost 3 bases to trimming and J lost 1 base; unmatched junction nucleotides: 6. CDR3 DNA sequence: TGTGCCAGCTCACCGTCGCGGGACAGGGGTTCCTACGAGCAGTACTTC. It specifies CASSPSRDRGSYEQYF.

The rearrangement joins TRBV28 to TRBJ2-7; the match to TRBD2 covers 9 bases. The CDR3 is 15 amino acids. CDR1 and CDR2 (germline): MDHEN, SYDVKM. V lost 7 bases to trimming and J lost 5 bases; unmatched junction nucleotides: 12. The CDR3 here is CASTTLAGFDHEQYF. Here the CDR3 DNA reads TGTGCCAGCACGACCCTAGCGGGATTTGACCACGAGCAGTACTTC.

V gene TRBV5-1 combines with J gene TRBJ1-1, with 8 positions matching TRBD1. This CDR3 is built from 14 residues. V gave up 4 bases and J gave up 3 bases; unmatched junction bases: 5. Germline CDR1 SGHRS, CDR2 YFSETQ. The CDR3 loop is CASSRTGLDTEAFF. The DNA for the CDR3 is TGCGCCAGCAGCCGGACAGGGTTGGACACTGAAGCTTTCTTT.